What follows describes a single T cell receptor (beta chain). The antigen is not known. With 4 bases removed from V and 0 bases from J, the gap between germline ends came to 17 bases. The CDR3 runs to 17 residues. This entry belongs to a study of cytomegalovirus exposure and HLA in healthy donors. Study results and caveats: The authors confirmed in vitro that a few CMV-associated chains were specific for CMV antigens. According to a subsequent analysis, TCR clusters from the first cohort were inclined to appear together in the roughly 110 validation repertoires. According to reports, the classifier identified cytomegalovirus status with high specificity and sensitivity.

The table came from immunoSEQ multiplex PCR; TCRdb's copy has only in-frame clones and leaves some out. Of 110,000 to 150,000 clones detected, about 89% appear once; the ten largest clones hold approximately 0.7%. The source is a young man in good health and CMV-seronegative. The chain links TRBV23-1 to TRBJ2-3; D might be TRBD2 (6 bases). TRBV23-1 is designated an ORF whose function remains uncertain. Sequencing was performed on PBMCs. The CDR3 loop is CASSPWRGGASTDTQYF. CDR3 in DNA: TGCGCCAGCAGTCCTTGGCGGGGAGGCGCTAGCACAGATACGCAGTATTTT.